These 23 T cell receptor beta chains came from one sample sequenced in a study of T-cell reconstitution after alpha-beta-depleted transplantation in children. Unique molecular identifiers were incorporated during preparation of the TCRbeta library. TCRdb itself ran the PCR reads through MiXCR, one entry per CDR3 protein. The sample holds around 700,000 distinct CDR3 sequences, roughly 13% seen once. Here the sequenced sample was PBMCs, taken before TCRalphabeta/CD19-depleted stem cell transplant. The origin of the receptors is a girl aged 2-15 years with congenital amegakaryocytic thrombocytopenia, due to receive a stem cell transplant.

V and J are TRBV6-1 and TRBJ2-3, with D possibly matching TRBD2 (6 bases). This CDR3 is 16 amino acids long. Trimming pared 8 bases from V and 2 bases from J, leaving 20 bases between. Germline CDR1 is MNHNS and CDR2 is SASEGT. Here the CDR3 DNA reads TGTGCCAGCCTCGGGGTCGGCGGGGAATTCACAGATACGCAGTATTTT. Its translation is CASLGVGGEFTDTQYF.

This clonotype occurred a few times. The chain carries TRBV7-2 and TRBJ2-1; either TRBD1 or TRBD2 may supply D (5 bases each). Germline V gene sequence: CDR1 SGHTA, CDR2 FQGNSA. The V gene lost 7 bases and the J gene lost 6 bases, with 22 bases spanning the gap. The CDR3 has 16 residues. CDR3 DNA sequence: TGTGCCAGCACCTCTTTTGGGACCGGGCCCCTCAATGAGCAGTTCTTC. Protein product: CASTSFGTGPLNEQFF.

This clonotype showed up many times. V usage is TRBV4-1 and J usage is TRBJ2-5; 7 bases are a match to TRBD1. This CDR3 has 20 amino acids. The V segment lost 2 bases and the J segment 5 bases; nucleotides outside the gene matches: 23. Per the germline V gene, CDR1 is MGHRA and CDR2 is YSYEKL. The CDR3 DNA follows: TGCGCCAGCAGCCAATTCACCTTGGCCACAGGGGTGAATTCGGGGGAGACCCAGTACTTC. Translated, it gives CASSQFTLATGVNSGETQYF.

The rearrangement joins TRBV5-1 to TRBJ1-2, with D perhaps matching TRBD1 (6 bases). This CDR3 has 13 residues. V was clipped by 7 bases and J by 2 bases, with 12 bases between them. CDR1 and CDR2 from the germline V gene are SGHRS and YFSETQ. CDR3: CASGEQGNYGYTF. As DNA, the CDR3 is TGCGCCAGCGGAGAACAGGGAAACTATGGCTACACCTTC. Full variable domain (remainder filled in from reference TRBV5-1 and TRBJ1-2): KAGVTQTPRYLIKTRGQQVTLSCSPISGHRSVSWYQQTPGQGLQFLFEYFSETQRNKGNFPGRFSGRQFSNSRSEMNVSTLELGDSALYLCASGEQGNYGYTFGSGTRLTVV.

The CDR3 protein is CASSSGTSGRTTYNEQFF. The CDR3 coding sequence is TGTGCCAGCAGCTCCGGGACTAGCGGGAGAACTACCTACAATGAGCAGTTCTTC. V and J are TRBV7-6 and TRBJ2-1; 14 positions match TRBD2. The V gene end was trimmed by 4 bases and the J gene end by 2 bases; junction bases not matched to a gene: 7. Germline assignment: CDR1 SGHVS and CDR2 FNYEAQ. The CDR3 has 18 amino acids.

This chain connects TRBV7-9 to TRBJ1-1; D remains unclear. CDR3 length: 14 residues. Trimming took 1 base from V and 7 from J, leaving 13 bases between them. The germline V gene has CDR1 SEHNR and CDR2 FQNEAQ (reference sequence). CDR3 in amino acids: CASSLEYRAFEAFF. The CDR3 DNA reads TGTGCCAGCAGCTTAGAATACCGGGCCTTTGAAGCTTTCTTT.

The chain is built from TRBV20-1 and TRBJ2-1; 16 nucleotides line up with TRBD2. CDR1 DFQATT and CDR2 SNEGSKA come from the germline V gene (reference sequence). After removal of 2 bases from V and 6 bases from J, the junction contained 16 bases not matched to a gene. The CDR3 sequence is 20 residues long. Written as DNA, the CDR3 is TGCAGTGCTAGACCCTTCGCCGGGACTAGCGGGAGGGCCAGTATCAATGAGCAGTTCTTC. This translates into CSARPFAGTSGRASINEQFF.

In its sample, this clonotype was seen many times. The chain couples TRBV7-9 to TRBJ1-4, with TRBD1 matching 7 bases. The CDR3 extends over 14 amino acids. After removal of 4 bases from V and 7 bases from J, the junction contained 6 bases not matched to a gene. Germline V gene data show CDR1 as SEHNR and CDR2 as FQNEAQ (reference sequence). The CDR3 reads CASSSTGTVEKLFF. DNA for the CDR3: TGTGCCAGCAGCTCCACCGGGACAGTTGAAAAACTGTTTTTT.

This clonotype was seen at least ten times. J is TRBJ2-1 and V is TRBV3-1, with TRBD2 identical over 11 bases. Germline values: CDR1 LGHDT, CDR2 YNNKEL (reference sequence). V lost 4 bases and J lost 5; bases outside the gene matches: 7. CDR3 length: 16 amino acids. CDR3 nucleotides: TGTGCCAGCAGCCTCAAGACTAGCGGGACCCACAATGAGCAGTTCTTC. It translates to CASSLKTSGTHNEQFF.

The J gene is TRBJ1-1, the V gene TRBV27, with 8 bases lining up with TRBD1. V was clipped by 7 bases and J by 1 base; unmatched bases: 8. This CDR3 has 15 residues. The germline V gene has CDR1 MNHEY and CDR2 SMNVEV (reference sequence). This CDR3 is CASTRSQGGNTEAFF. The DNA of the CDR3 is TGTGCCAGCACAAGATCACAGGGGGGGAACACTGAAGCTTTCTTT.

This chain links TRBV27 with TRBJ2-1, with 9 positions matching TRBD1. Trimming took 3 bases from V and 8 from J; bases not matched to a gene: 11. Germline CDR1 reads MNHEY; CDR2 reads SMNVEV (reference sequence). The CDR3 consists of 16 residues. The CDR3 protein is CASSFKGQGVGDEQFF. The CDR3 bases are TGTGCCAGCAGTTTTAAGGGACAGGGTGTAGGGGATGAGCAGTTCTTC.

This clonotype showed up many times. The chain links TRBV29-1 to TRBJ2-4; unclear D gene. This CDR3 contains 13 residues. Trimming cost V 0 bases and J 6 bases, with 9 bases left between them. Germline-derived CDR1 and CDR2 are SQVTM and ANQGSEA. DNA of the CDR3: TGCAGCGTTGAAGAAAATCAAAGAAACATTCAGTACTTC. Protein: CSVEENQRNIQYF.

This clonotype was counted at least ten times. The chain combines TRBV20-1 with TRBJ2-5; perhaps TRBD2 as D (5 bases). The V gene lost 5 bases and the J gene lost 6 bases, with 10 bases spanning the gap. CDR1 is DFQATT and CDR2 is SNEGSKA in the germline V gene (reference sequence). This CDR3 is 11 amino acids long. The CDR3 sequence is CSAEGVKTQYF. CDR3 DNA sequence: TGCAGTGCTGAGGGAGTAAAGACCCAGTACTTC.

The table lists this clonotype with a few counts. CDR3 loop: CASSPPGTVGKNIQYF. Written as DNA, the CDR3 is TGTGCCAGCAGCCCGCCGGGGACAGTGGGCAAAAACATTCAGTACTTC. J is TRBJ2-4 and V is TRBV11-2; the match to TRBD1 covers 7 bases. The CDR3 consists of 16 residues. Germline CDR1 and CDR2: SGHAT and FQNNGV. With V trimmed by 5 bases and J by 3 bases, 10 bases remained unmatched.

This clonotype occurred a few times. The rearrangement links TRBV20-1 to TRBJ2-2; TRBD2 is a possible D gene (6 bases). Trimming took 0 bases from V and 0 from J, leaving 14 bases between them. In germline, CDR1 is DFQATT, CDR2 SNEGSKA (reference sequence). CDR3 length: 17 residues. The CDR3 nucleotides are TGCAGTGCTAGAGATGTTAAGGGCGGGGCGAACACCGGGGAGCTGTTTTTT. Encoded protein: CSARDVKGGANTGELFF.

This clonotype has at least ten counts. The rearrangement uses TRBV12-3 or TRBV12-4 and TRBJ1-2; tentatively, D is TRBD1 (5 bases). The V end lost 4 bases, the J end lost 4 bases, and 19 bases lay between the germline ends. The CDR3 consists of 16 residues. In nucleotides, the CDR3 is TGTGCCAGCAGTTCCCAAACGACAGTTATTATCTATGGCTACACCTTC. Translated: CASSSQTTVIIYGYTF.

This clonotype came up many times. The V and J genes are TRBV7-2 and TRBJ1-5, with D uncertain. The V end lost 1 base, the J end lost 4 bases, and 14 bases lay between the germline ends. This CDR3 spans 16 amino acids. CDR1 and CDR2 (germline): SGHTA, FQGNSA. The CDR3 region has the DNA TGTGCCAGCAGCTTAGTGACCGGACTCATTAATCAGCCCCAGCATTTT. The encoded protein is CASSLVTGLINQPQHF.

This clonotype has ten or more counts. This chain joins TRBV7-9 and TRBJ2-7; D not certain. V was trimmed by 5 bases and J by 6 bases, leaving 14 bases between them. The length of the CDR3 is 13 residues. Germline V gene lookup returns CDR1 SEHNR and CDR2 FQNEAQ (reference sequence). CDR3 DNA sequence: TGTGCCAGCAGCCCTTCCTCGAGCTCCGAGCAGTACTTC. Amino acid sequence: CASSPSSSSEQYF.

Ten or more counts support this clonotype. V usage is TRBV20-1 and J usage is TRBJ2-1; D tentatively reads TRBD1 or TRBD2 (5 bases each). Germline loops: CDR1 DFQATT, CDR2 SNEGSKA (reference sequence). This CDR3 has 13 amino acids. The CDR3 DNA is TGCAGCTCACTCCGGGACGACTACAATGAGCAGTTCTTC. Translated: CSSLRDDYNEQFF.

This chain joins TRBV25-1 and TRBJ2-7, with TRBD2 identical over 7 bases. V dropped 7 bases and J dropped 1; count of bases not matched to a gene: 4. Germline CDR1 is MGHDK and CDR2 is SYGVNS. This CDR3 region has 13 residues. The chain's CDR3 is CASTWGGSYEQYF. The DNA for the CDR3 is TGTGCCAGCACTTGGGGAGGGTCCTACGAGCAGTACTTC.

The CDR3 is CSVESEASYEQYF. The CDR3 DNA follows: TGCAGCGTTGAATCGGAGGCTTCCTACGAGCAGTACTTC. The chain couples TRBV29-1 to TRBJ2-7, with D maybe TRBD2 (5 bases). Germline V gene data show CDR1 as SQVTM and CDR2 as ANQGSEA. This CDR3 contains 13 residues. V was cut by 2 bases and J by 1 base, with 9 bases left in between.

This chain joins TRBV20-1 and TRBJ1-6; D is ambiguous. V lost 1 base and J 9 bases, leaving 13 bases between the germline ends. The CDR3 covers 14 residues. Germline CDR1 and CDR2: DFQATT and SNEGSKA (reference sequence). As DNA, the CDR3 is TGCAGTGCTAGAGTGCAACCTGGAGCTTCACCCCTCCACTTT. It specifies CSARVQPGASPLHF.

This clonotype occurred a few times. The chain employs TRBV29-1 and TRBJ2-3, with D perhaps matching TRBD1 (5 bases). CDR1 and CDR2 (germline): SQVTM, ANQGSEA. The CDR3 extends over 14 amino acids. V dropped 4 bases and J dropped 3 bases, with 14 bases sitting between them. The CDR3 loop reads CSVGRTSYTDTQYF. As DNA, the CDR3 is TGCAGCGTTGGTAGGACATCCTATACAGATACGCAGTATTTT.